This T cell receptor beta chain was retrieved from a study of OX40 agonist ivuxolimab in advanced cancers. Study as a whole: Head and neck, renal cell, melanoma or hepatocellular carcinoma were the cancers that dose-escalation patients had.

Profiling relied on immunoSEQ multiplex PCR, and the TCRdb table lists in-frame clones only, not all of them. The top ten hold approximately 4.8% of the sample, which has tens of thousands of clones, 85% to 95% seen once. This clone was observed once. The sequence derives from an adult with an advanced solid tumor such as melanoma, head and neck, liver or kidney cancer. The starting material was CD4+ or CD8+ T cells sorted from blood, obtained in a trial of the OX40 agonist ivuxolimab.

CDR3 region: CASSLDPGHYNEQFF. The CDR3 nucleotides are TGTGCCAGCAGCTTAGACCCAGGCCATTACAATGAGCAGTTCTTC. The chain is built from TRBV7-6 and TRBJ2-1; D remains ambiguous. Germline lookup yields CDR1 SGHVS and CDR2 FNYEAQ. This CDR3 is 15 amino acids long. Trimming cost V 1 base and J 4 bases, with 11 bases left between them.